Ten or more counts support the clone carrying this T cell receptor beta chain. This sample stems from a study of T cells in Graves' hyperthyroidism and ophthalmopathy. Amplification yielded TCR beta CDR3 regions, with RNA transcripts as the source. Primed by the HTBI set, a first-round RT-PCR was run on the TCR CDR3. Each CDR3 protein gets one entry after TCRdb re-called the multiplex PCR reads with MiXCR. The table lists around 200,000 distinct CDR3 sequences, about a sixth of them singletons. Input material: blood. The origin of this receptor is a woman in her fifties or sixties with Graves' hyperthyroidism.

CDR3 in DNA: TGCAGCGTTGAAGAGGGATGGGGGGTCAACAATGAGCAGTTCTTC. Translation gives CSVEEGWGVNNEQFF. The chain links TRBV29-1 to TRBJ2-1, with D possibly TRBD2 on 6 matching bases. The CDR3 totals 15 residues. Trimming took off 0 bases at V and 5 bases at J, with 14 bases between the two ends. Germline V gene data show CDR1 as SQVTM and CDR2 as ANQGSEA.